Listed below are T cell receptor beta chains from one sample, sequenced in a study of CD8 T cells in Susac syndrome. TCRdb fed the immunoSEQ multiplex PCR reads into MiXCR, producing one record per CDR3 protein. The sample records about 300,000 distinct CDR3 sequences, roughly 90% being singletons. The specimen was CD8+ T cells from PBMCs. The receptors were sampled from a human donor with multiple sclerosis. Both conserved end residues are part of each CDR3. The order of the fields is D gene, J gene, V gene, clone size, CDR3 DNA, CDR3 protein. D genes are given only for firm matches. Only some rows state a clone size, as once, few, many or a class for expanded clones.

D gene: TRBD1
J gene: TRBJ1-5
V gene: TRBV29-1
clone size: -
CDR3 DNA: TGCAGCGTGACAGGGGCCTCTGGGTCCCAGCATTTT
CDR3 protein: CSVTGASGSQHF

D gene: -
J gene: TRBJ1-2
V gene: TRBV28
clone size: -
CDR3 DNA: TGTGCCAGCAGTTTAACGAGGTACTATGGCTACACCTTC
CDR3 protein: CASSLTRYYGYTF

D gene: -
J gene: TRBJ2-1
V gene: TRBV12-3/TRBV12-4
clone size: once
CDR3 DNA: TGTGCCAGCACCCCGGTATGGGGGAGCTCCTACAATGAGCAGTTCTTC
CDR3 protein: CASTPVWGSSYNEQFF

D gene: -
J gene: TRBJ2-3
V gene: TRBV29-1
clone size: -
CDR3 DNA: TGCAGCGTTAGGGAACAGGCTATGGGAGATACGCAGTATTTT
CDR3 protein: CSVREQAMGDTQYF

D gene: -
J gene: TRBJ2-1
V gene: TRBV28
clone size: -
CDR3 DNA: TGTGCCAGCAGACCCCTCAAGGGGGGGCGAGGTGAGCAGTTCTTC
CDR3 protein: CASRPLKGGRGEQFF

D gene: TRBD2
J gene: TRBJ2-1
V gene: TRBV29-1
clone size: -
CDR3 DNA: TGCAGCTTGATGGGACTAGAGGTCACTGAGCAGTTCTTC
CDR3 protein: CSLMGLEVTEQFF

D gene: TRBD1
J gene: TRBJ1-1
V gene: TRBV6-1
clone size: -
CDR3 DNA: TGTGCCAGCAGACTACAGGGGGCTGGGGAAGCTTTCTTT
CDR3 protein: CASRLQGAGEAFF

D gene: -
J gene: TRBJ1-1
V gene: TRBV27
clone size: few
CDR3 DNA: TGTGCCAGCAGTTTTGGACAGAGCACTGAAGCTTTCTTT
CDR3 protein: CASSFGQSTEAFF

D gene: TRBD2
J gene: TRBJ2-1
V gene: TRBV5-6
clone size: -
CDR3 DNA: TGTGCCAGCAGCTCAGAAAAACTAGCGGGGGACAATGAGCAGTTCTTC
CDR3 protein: CASSSEKLAGDNEQFF

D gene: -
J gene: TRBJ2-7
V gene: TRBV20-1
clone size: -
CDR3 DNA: TGCAGTGCTAGAGATTTGTTCGGGGGAGTCTACGAGCAGTACTTC
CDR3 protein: CSARDLFGGVYEQYF

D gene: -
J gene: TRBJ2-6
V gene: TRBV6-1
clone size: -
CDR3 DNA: TGTGCCAGCGTCGACCAGGGAAGACTCCGCTCTGGGGCCAACGTCCTGACTTTC
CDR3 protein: CASVDQGRLRSGANVLTF

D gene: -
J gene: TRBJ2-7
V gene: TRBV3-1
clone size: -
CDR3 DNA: TGTGCCAGCAGCCAAGAAGGGGATTCAGAGATTTCGGAGCAGTACTTC
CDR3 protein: CASSQEGDSEISEQYF

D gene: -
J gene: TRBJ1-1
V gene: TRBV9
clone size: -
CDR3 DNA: TGTGCCAGCAGCCAAAGCGGGGGTGAAGCTTTCTTT
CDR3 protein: CASSQSGGEAFF

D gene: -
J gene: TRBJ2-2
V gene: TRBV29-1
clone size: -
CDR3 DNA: TGCAGCGTTGAATTGGATGAGGGGAACACCGGGGAGCTGTTTTTT
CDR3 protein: CSVELDEGNTGELFF

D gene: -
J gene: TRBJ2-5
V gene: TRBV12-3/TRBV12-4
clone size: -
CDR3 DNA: TGTGCCAGCAGATCGACTGTGTCAGAGACCCAGTACTTC
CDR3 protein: CASRSTVSETQYF

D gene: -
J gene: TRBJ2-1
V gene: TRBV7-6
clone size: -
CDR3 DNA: TGTGCCAGCAGCTTAGGGGCTGAGCAGTTCTTC
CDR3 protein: CASSLGAEQFF

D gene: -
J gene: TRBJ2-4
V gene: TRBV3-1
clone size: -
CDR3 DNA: TGTGCCAGCAGCCAAGGAGTATTGCAGTACTTC
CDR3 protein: CASSQGVLQYF

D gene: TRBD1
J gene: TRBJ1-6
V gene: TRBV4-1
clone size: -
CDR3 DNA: TGCGCCAGCAGCCACCCCAGGGGGGATAATTCACCCCTCCACTTT
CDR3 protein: CASSHPRGDNSPLHF

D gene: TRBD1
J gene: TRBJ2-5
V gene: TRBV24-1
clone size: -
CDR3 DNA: TGTGCCACCAGTGACACCCCGGGACAGGGGGCGATTAGCGGGACCCAAGAGACCCAGTACTTC
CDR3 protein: CATSDTPGQGAISGTQETQYF

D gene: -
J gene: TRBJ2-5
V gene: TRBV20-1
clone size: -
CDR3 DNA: TGCAGTGCTAGGGGTGGGTTGCGGGCTAGGTACCAAGAGACCCAGTACTTC
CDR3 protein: CSARGGLRARYQETQYF

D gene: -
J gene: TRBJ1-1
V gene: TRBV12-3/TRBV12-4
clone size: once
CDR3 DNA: TGTGCCAGCAGTTTCCCCAGGAGCCAACCGAACACTGAAGCTTTCTTT
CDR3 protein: CASSFPRSQPNTEAFF

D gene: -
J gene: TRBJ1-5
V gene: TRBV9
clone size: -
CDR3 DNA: TGTGCCAGCAGCGACGATGGGGGTGAAAATCAGCCCCAGCATTTT
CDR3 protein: CASSDDGGENQPQHF

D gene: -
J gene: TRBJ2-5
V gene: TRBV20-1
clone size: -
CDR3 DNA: TGCAGTGCCTACATCATCATGGCAGGTCGTACTTCGGTCCAAAAGACCCAGTACTTC
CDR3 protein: CSAYIIMAGRTSVQKTQYF

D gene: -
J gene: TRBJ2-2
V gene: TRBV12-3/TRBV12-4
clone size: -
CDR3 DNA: TGTGCCAGCAGCCACGGGACTCCCGGGGAGCTGTTTTTT
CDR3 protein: CASSHGTPGELFF

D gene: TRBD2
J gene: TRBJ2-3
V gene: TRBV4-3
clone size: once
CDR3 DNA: TGCGCCAGCAGCCGAGATTTGGAGCGGGGGGGATTGGCAGATACGCAGTATTTT
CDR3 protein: CASSRDLERGGLADTQYF

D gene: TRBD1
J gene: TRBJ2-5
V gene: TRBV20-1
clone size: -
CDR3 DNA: TGCAGTGCTGATACAGGGGAAGAGACCCAGTACTTC
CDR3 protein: CSADTGEETQYF

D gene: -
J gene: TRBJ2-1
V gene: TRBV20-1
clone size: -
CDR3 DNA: TGCAGTGCTAGAGATTCCATCGGGACCTCCAACACCTACAATGAGCAGTTCTTC
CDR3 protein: CSARDSIGTSNTYNEQFF

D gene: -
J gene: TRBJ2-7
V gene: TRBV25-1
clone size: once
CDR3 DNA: TGTGCCAGCAGTGTCGGGCTCTACGAGCAGTACTTC
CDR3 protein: CASSVGLYEQYF

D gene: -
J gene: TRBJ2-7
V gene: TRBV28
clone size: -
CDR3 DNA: TGTGCCAGCAGCACTCCTAGGGCCACCTACGAGCAGTACTTC
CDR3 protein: CASSTPRATYEQYF

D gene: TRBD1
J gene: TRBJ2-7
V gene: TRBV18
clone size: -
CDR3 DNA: TGTGCCAGCTCACCGACAGGGTTAGGTTCCGAGCAGTACTTC
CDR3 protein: CASSPTGLGSEQYF

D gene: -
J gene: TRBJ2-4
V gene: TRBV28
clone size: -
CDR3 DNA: TGTGCCAGCAGTTTGACGGTAAACATTCAGTACTTC
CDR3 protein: CASSLTVNIQYF

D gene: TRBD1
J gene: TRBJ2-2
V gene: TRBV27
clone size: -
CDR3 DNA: TGTGCCAGCAGTTTCACAGGGGTCACCGGGGAGCTGTTTTTT
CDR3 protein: CASSFTGVTGELFF

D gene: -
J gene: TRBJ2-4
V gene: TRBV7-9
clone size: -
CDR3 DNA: TGTGCCAGCAGCCGTAATTCGGGGTTTGAGTTAAACATTCAGTACTTC
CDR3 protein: CASSRNSGFELNIQYF

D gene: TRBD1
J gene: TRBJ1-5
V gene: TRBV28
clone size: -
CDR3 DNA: TGTGCCAGCAGTCCATTCCCCGGGACAGGGCGATATAGCGGCAATCAGCCCCAGCATTTT
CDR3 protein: CASSPFPGTGRYSGNQPQHF

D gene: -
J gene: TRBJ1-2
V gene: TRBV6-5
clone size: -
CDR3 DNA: TGTGCCAGCAGATACGCCGGGACGTCCGCTAACTATGGCTACACCTTC
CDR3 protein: CASRYAGTSANYGYTF

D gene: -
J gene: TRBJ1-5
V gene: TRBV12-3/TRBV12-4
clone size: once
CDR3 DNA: TGTGCCAGCAGTCCCCGGGGACCGGATAGCAATCAGCCCCAGCATTTT
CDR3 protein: CASSPRGPDSNQPQHF

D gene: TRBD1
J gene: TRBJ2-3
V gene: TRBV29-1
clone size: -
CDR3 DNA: TGCAGCGTTGAAGGGACAGGGTGGACAGATACGCAGTATTTT
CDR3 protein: CSVEGTGWTDTQYF

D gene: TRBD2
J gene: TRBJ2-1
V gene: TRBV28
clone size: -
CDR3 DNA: TGTGCCAGCAGTCGAGCGGGAGGGGGTGAGCAGTTCTTC
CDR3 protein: CASSRAGGGEQFF

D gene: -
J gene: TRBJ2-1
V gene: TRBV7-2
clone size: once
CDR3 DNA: TGTGCCAGCAGCTTAGAGGGGGGGCTGAATGAGCAGTTCTTC
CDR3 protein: CASSLEGGLNEQFF

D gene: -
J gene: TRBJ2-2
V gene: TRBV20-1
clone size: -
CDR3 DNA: TGCAGTGCAGGGGTTACCGGGGAGCTGTTTTTT
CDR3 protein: CSAGVTGELFF

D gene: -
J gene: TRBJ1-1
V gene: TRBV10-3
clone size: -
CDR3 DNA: TGTGCCATCAGCGATACTGGGGGGGGGAACACTGAAGCTTTCTTT
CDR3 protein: CAISDTGGGNTEAFF

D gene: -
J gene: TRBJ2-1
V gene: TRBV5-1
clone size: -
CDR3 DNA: TGCGCCAGCAGCTTGGATTACTTGGGGAATGAGCAGTTCTTC
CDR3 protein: CASSLDYLGNEQFF

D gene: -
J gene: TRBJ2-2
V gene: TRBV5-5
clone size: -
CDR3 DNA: TGTGCCAGCAGCGAACCCACCGGGGAGCTGTTTTTT
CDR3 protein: CASSEPTGELFF

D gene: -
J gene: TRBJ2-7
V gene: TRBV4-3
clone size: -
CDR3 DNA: TGCGCCAGCAGCCACCTTCCTGCTCGACCGTCCTACGAGCAGTACTTC
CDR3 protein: CASSHLPARPSYEQYF